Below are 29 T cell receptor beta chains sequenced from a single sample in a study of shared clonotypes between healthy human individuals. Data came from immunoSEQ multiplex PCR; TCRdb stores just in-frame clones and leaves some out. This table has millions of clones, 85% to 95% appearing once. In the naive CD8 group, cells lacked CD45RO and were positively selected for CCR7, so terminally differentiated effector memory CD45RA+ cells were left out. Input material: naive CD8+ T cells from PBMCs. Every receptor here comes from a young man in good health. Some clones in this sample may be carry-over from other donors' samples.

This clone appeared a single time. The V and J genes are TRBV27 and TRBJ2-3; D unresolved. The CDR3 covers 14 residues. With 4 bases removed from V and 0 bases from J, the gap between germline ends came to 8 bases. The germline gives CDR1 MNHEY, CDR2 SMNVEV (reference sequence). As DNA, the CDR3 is TGTGCCAGCAGTTGGGTCTCTAGCACAGATACGCAGTATTTT. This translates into CASSWVSSTDTQYF.

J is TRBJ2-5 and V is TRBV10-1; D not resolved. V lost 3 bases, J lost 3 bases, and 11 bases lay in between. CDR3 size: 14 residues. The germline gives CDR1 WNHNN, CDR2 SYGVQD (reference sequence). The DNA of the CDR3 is TGCGCCAGCAGTGATCAAGGCGGAGAAGAGACCCAGTACTTC. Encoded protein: CASSDQGGEETQYF.

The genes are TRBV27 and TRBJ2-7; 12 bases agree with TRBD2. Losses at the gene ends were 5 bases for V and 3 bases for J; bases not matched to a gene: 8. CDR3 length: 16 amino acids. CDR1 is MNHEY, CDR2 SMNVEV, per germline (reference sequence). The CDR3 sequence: CASSRRLAGVSYEQYF. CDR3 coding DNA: TGTGCCAGCAGTCGCCGACTAGCGGGAGTAAGCTACGAGCAGTACTTC.

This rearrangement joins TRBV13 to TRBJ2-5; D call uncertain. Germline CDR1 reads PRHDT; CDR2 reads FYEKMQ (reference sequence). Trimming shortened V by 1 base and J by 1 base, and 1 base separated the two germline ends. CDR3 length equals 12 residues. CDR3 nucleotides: TGTGCCAGCAGCTTAGCCCAAGAGACCCAGTACTTC. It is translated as CASSLAQETQYF.

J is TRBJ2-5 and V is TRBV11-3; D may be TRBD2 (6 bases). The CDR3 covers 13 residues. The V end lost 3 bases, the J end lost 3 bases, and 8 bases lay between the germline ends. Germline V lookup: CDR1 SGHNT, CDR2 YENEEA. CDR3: CASSLRDEETQYF. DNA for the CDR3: TGTGCCAGCAGCTTGCGGGATGAAGAGACCCAGTACTTC.

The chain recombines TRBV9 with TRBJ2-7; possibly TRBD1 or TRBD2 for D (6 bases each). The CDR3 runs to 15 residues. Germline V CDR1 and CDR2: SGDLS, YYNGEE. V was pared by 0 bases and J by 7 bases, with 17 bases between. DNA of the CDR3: TGTGCCAGCAGCGTAGAAATTGGGGGGCGAGAAGAGCAGTACTTC. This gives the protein CASSVEIGGREEQYF.

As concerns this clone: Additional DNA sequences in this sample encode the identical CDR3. The CDR3: CASSLGPADTQYF. CDR3 nucleotides: TGTGCCAGCAGTTTAGGCCCGGCAGATACGCAGTATTTT. This chain links TRBV28 with TRBJ2-3, with D uncertain. The CDR3 sequence is 13 residues long. Germline CDR1 MDHEN, CDR2 SYDVKM. The V gene lost 2 bases and the J gene lost 4 bases, with 7 bases spanning the gap.

The CDR3 nucleotides are TGTGCCAGCAGTTTATCGACCAGGGGCCGGTACGAGCAGTACTTC. This codes for CASSLSTRGRYEQYF. V is TRBV27 and J is TRBJ2-7, with D possibly being TRBD1 (6 bases). CDR1 is MNHEY and CDR2 is SMNVEV in the germline V gene (reference sequence). The CDR3 has 15 amino acids. With 0 bases removed from V and 4 bases from J, the gap between germline ends came to 13 bases.

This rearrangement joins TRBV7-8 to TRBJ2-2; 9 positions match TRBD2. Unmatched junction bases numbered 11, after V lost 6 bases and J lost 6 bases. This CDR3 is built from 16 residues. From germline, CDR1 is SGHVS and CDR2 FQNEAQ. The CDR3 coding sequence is TGTGCCAGCAGTCAAAGGACTAGCGCCCATCCCGGGGAGCTGTTTTTT. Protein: CASSQRTSAHPGELFF.

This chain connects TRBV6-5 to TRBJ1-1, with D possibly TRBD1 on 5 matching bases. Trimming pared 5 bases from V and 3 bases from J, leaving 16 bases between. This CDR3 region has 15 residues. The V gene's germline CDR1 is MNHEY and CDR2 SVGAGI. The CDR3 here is CASSKRRGAYTEAFF. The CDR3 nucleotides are TGTGCCAGCAGTAAAAGACGAGGGGCTTACACTGAAGCTTTCTTT.

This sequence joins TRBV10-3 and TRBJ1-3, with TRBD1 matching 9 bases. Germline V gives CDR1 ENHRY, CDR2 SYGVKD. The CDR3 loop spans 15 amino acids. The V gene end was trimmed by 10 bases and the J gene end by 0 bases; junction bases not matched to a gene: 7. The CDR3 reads CATWDRESSGNTIYF. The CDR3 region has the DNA TGTGCCACTTGGGACAGGGAGAGCTCTGGAAACACCATATATTTT.

The DNA of the CDR3 is TGTGCCAGTATTAAGGCAGACACTGAAGCTTTCTTT. It is translated as CASIKADTEAFF. The rearrangement joins TRBV19 to TRBJ1-1; D unresolved. With 7 bases removed from V and 3 bases from J, the gap between germline ends came to 9 bases. The length of the CDR3 is 12 residues. The germline gives CDR1 LNHDA, CDR2 SQIVND (reference sequence).

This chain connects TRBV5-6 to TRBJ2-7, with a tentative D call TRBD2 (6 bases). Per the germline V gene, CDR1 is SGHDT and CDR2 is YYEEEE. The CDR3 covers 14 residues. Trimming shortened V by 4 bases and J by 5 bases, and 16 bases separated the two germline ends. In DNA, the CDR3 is TGTGCCAGCAGCCCACGGGGGTATGTGAACGAGCAGTACTTC. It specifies CASSPRGYVNEQYF.

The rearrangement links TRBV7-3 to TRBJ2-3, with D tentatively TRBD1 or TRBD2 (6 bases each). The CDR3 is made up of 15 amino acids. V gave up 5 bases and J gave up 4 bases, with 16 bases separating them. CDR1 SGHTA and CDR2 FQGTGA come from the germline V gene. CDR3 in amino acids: CASSLGGGLADTQYF. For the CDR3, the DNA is TGTGCCAGCAGCCTCGGAGGGGGTCTCGCAGATACGCAGTATTTT.

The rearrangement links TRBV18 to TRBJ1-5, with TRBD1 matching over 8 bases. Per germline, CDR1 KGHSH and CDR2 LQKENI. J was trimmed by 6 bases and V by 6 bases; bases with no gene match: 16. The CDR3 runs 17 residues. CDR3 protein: CASSPDRERLRGQPQHF. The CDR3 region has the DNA TGTGCCAGCTCCCCGGACAGGGAAAGACTTCGCGGTCAGCCCCAGCATTTT. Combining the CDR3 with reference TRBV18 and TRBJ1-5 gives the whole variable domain NAGVMQNPRHLVRRRGQEARLRCSPMKGHSHVYWYRQLPEEGLKFMVYLQKENIIDESGMPKERFSAEFPKEGPSILRIQQVVRGDSAAYFCASSPDRERLRGQPQHFGDGTRLSIL.

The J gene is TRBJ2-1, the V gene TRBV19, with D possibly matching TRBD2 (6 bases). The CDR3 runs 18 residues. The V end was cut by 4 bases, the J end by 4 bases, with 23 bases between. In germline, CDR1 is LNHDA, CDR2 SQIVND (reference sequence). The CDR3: CASSTVLAGIVRYNEQFF. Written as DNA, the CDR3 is TGTGCCAGTAGTACGGTCCTCGCGGGGATAGTAAGGTACAATGAGCAGTTCTTC.

The CDR3 region has the DNA TGTGCCAGCAACTCTTGGGAGGGAGAGACAGATACGCAGTATTTT. It specifies CASNSWEGETDTQYF. The gene calls are TRBV7-9 and TRBJ2-3, with TRBD2 matching 7 bases. CDR1 is SEHNR, CDR2 FQNEAQ, per germline (reference sequence). With 7 bases clipped from V and 3 bases from J, the junction kept 10 bases outside the gene matches. The CDR3 has 15 residues.

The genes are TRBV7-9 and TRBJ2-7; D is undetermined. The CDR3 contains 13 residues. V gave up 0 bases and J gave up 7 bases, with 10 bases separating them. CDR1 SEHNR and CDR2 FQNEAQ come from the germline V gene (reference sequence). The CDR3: CASSLASRPEQYF. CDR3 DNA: TGTGCCAGCAGCTTAGCCTCTCGTCCAGAGCAGTACTTC. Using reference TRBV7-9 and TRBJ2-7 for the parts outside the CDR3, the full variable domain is DTGVSQNPRHKITKRGQNVTFRCDPISEHNRLYWYRQTLGQGPEFLTYFQNEAQLEKSRLLSDRFSAERPKGSFSTLEIQRTEQGDSAMYLCASSLASRPEQYFGPGTRLTVT.

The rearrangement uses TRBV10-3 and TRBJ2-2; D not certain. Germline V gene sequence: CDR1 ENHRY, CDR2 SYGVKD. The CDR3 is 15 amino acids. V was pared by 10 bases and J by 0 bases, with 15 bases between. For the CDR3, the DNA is TGTGCCACATCTGATAACAGACCGAACACCGGGGAGCTGTTTTTT. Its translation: CATSDNRPNTGELFF.

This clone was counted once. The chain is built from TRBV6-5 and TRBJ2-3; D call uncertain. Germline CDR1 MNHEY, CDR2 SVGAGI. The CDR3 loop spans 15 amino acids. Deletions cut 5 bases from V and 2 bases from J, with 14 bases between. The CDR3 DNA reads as TGTGCCAGCAGTCCGTACCGCCCTCCCACAGATACGCAGTATTTT. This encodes CASSPYRPPTDTQYF.

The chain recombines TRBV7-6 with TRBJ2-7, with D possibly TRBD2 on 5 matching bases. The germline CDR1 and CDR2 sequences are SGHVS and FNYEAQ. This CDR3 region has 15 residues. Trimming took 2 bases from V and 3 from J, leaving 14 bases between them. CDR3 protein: CASSLFEGDLYEQYF. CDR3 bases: TGTGCCAGCAGCTTATTTGAGGGAGATCTCTACGAGCAGTACTTC. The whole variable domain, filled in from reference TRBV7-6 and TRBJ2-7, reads GAGVSQSPRYKVTKRGQDVALRCDPISGHVSLYWYRQALGQGPEFLTYFNYEAQQDKSGLPNDRFSAERPEGSISTLTIQRTEQRDSAMYRCASSLFEGDLYEQYFGPGTRLTVT.

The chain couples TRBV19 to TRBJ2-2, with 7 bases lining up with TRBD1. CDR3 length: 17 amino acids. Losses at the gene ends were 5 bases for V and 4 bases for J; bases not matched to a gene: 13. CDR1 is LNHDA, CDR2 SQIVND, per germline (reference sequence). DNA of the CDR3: TGTGCCAGTAGTCCTACCTTGACAGGGTGGGGCACCGGGGAGCTGTTTTTT. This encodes CASSPTLTGWGTGELFF.

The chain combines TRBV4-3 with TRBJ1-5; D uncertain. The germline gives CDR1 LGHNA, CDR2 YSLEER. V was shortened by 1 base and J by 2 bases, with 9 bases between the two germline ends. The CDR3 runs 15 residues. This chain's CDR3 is CASSQVKGGNQPQHF. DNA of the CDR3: TGCGCCAGCAGCCAAGTGAAGGGTGGCAATCAGCCCCAGCATTTT.

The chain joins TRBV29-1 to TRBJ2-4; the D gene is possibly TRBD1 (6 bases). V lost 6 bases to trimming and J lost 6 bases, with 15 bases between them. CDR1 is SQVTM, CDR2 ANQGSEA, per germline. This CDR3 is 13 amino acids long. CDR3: CSVDVGQRNIQYF. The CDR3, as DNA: TGCAGCGTCGACGTAGGACAGAGAAACATTCAGTACTTC.

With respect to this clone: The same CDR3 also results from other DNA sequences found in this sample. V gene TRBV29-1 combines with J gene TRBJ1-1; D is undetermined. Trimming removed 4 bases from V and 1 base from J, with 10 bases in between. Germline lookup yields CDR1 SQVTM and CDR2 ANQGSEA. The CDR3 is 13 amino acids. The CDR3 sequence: CSVVGTENTEAFF. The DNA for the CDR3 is TGCAGCGTTGTGGGTACAGAGAACACTGAAGCTTTCTTT.

The CDR3: CASSDPLTGDQFF. The CDR3 coding sequence is TGTGCCAGCAGCGACCCTCTAACGGGAGATCAGTTCTTC. This rearrangement joins TRBV9 to TRBJ2-1, with D tentatively TRBD2 (6 bases). CDR1 SGDLS and CDR2 YYNGEE come from the germline V gene. The CDR3 spans 13 residues. V was cut by 3 bases and J by 13 bases, with 17 bases left in between.

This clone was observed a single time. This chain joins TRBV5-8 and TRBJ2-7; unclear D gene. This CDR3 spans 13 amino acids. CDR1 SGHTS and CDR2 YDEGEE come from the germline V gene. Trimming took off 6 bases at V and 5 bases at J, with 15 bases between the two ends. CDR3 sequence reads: CASTSRATHEQYF. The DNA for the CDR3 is TGTGCCAGCACATCGCGAGCGACCCACGAGCAGTACTTC. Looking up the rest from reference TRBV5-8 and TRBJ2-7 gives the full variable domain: EAGVTQSPTHLIKTRGQQATLRCSPISGHTSVYWYQQALGLGLQFLLWYDEGEERNRGNFPPRFSGRQFPNYSSELNVNALELEDSALYLCASTSRATHEQYFGPGTRLTVT.

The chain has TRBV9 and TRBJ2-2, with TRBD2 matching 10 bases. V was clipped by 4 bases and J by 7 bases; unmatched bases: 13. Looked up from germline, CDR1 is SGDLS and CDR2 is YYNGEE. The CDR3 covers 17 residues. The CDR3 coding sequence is TGTGCCAGCAGCTCTCGGCTGGGGACTAGCGATTACGGGGAGCTGTTTTTT. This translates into CASSSRLGTSDYGELFF.

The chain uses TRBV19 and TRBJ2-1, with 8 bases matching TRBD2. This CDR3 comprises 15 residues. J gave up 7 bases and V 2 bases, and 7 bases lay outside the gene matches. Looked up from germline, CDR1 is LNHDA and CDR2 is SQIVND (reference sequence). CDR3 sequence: CASSILAGWENEQFF. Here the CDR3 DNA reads TGTGCCAGTAGTATATTAGCGGGGTGGGAGAATGAGCAGTTCTTC.